This note documents a single TCR beta chain sequence. It has no known antigen specificity. No much larger clone is present one base from it, and per-base qualities are unavailable. This entry belongs to a study of T cell repertoires in cytomegalovirus infection (dated by TCRdb to the late 2010s). For the wider study: Recently identified HLA-C-restricted CMV epitopes, whose presentation resists viral immunomodulation, were targeted by peptide stimulations together with well-studied HLA-B-restricted epitopes. Because public TCR beta signatures pointed to carriage of CMV infection together with the matching HLA type, the HLA type of each donor mattered for the analysis.

Taken from cysteine to phenylalanine, the CDR3 has 14 residues. Just the 42-base CDR3 DNA is kept, in frame starting at base 1. CDR1 and CDR2 are read off the germline V gene (reference sequence) as GTSNPN and SVGIG. Trimming takes 2 bases off V and 3 bases off J; junction bases not matched to a gene: 2. The research as a whole found: The ex vivo response was dominated by HLA-C-restricted CMV-specific TCR beta clonotypes, which also provided the single most frequent clonotype in two of eight donors. In both this cohort and an independent approximately 350-donor cohort, the cumulative frequency of public TCR beta family members distinguished carriers of CMV infection plus the relevant HLA type.

The treatment or condition tag for this specimen amounts to: in vitro stimulation with specific CMV peptide epitopes to enrich CMV-specific T cells. These reads were obtained on an Illumina HiSeq 1500. The public reads were reprocessed in TCRdb via fastp at Q25 and MiXCR, keeping in-frame beta chains. Entries that share a CDR3 protein sequence are merged under the most common genes and DNA. For this sample there are 640,000 or so distinct CDR3 sequences; around 35% appear just once. The top ten constitute 15% to 20% of the sample. The material sequenced was cultured PBMCs, taken from culture after CMV antigen stimulation. The TCR originated in a human donor in good health (CMV status not recorded). Some clones in this sample may be carry-over from other donors' samples. The V gene is TRBV30 and the J gene is TRBJ2-1; the central 9 bases match TRBD1. The sequenced DNA is TGTGCCTGGAGTTCGGGACAGGGCTACAATGAGCAGTTCTTC. Its product reads: CAWSSGQGYNEQFF.